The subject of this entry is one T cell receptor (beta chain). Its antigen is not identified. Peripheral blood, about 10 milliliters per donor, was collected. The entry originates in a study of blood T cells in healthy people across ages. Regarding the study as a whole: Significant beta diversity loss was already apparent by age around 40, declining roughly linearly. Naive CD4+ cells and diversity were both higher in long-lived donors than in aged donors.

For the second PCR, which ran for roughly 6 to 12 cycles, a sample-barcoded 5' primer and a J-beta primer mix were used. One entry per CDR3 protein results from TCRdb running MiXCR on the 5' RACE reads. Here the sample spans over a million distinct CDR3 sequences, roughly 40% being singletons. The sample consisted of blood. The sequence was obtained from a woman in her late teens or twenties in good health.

The CDR3 loop is CASSQVEQLGYGYTF. CDR3 bases: TGCGCCAGCAGCCAAGTGGAGCAGCTCGGCTATGGCTACACCTTC. The rearrangement joins TRBV4-1 to TRBJ1-2; D is ambiguous. V lost 1 base, J lost 4 bases, and 13 bases lay in between. The CDR3 is 15 residues long. The germline V gene encodes CDR1 MGHRA and CDR2 YSYEKL.